One and the same sample provided the 17 T cell receptor beta chains below, sequenced in a study of identical twins. One entry per CDR3 protein results from TCRdb running MiXCR on the 5' RACE reads. The table has around 340,000 distinct CDR3 sequences, 9% to 10% seen once. Material for sequencing was naive T cells sorted from blood. The receptors were sampled from a woman aged 45-59 years in good health.

The table lists this clonotype with a few counts. V and J are TRBV11-3 and TRBJ2-1; 14 bases align to TRBD2. The junction had 10 bases not matched to a gene; V was cut back by 5 bases and J by 10 bases. The CDR3 spans 16 residues. Germline lookup yields CDR1 SGHNT and CDR2 YENEEA. The CDR3 region has the DNA TGTGCCAGCAGCGCAGCCGGGACTAGCGGGAGTGGCGAGCAGTTCTTC. Translation: CASSAAGTSGSGEQFF.

This clonotype was seen a few times. The rearrangement uses TRBV7-9 and TRBJ2-2, with D possibly TRBD1 on 5 matching bases. The CDR3 consists of 14 residues. Germline loops: CDR1 SEHNR, CDR2 FQNEAQ (reference sequence). V lost 5 bases to trimming and J lost 7 bases, with 14 bases between them. The CDR3 here is CASSAYQGNGELFF. In DNA form, the CDR3 reads TGTGCCAGCAGCGCGTATCAGGGAAACGGGGAGCTGTTTTTT.

This clonotype has a handful of counts. The genes are TRBV29-1 and TRBJ2-7, with D unclear. Deletions cut 6 bases from V and 0 bases from J, with 12 bases between. Germline V gene lookup returns CDR1 SQVTM and CDR2 ANQGSEA. The CDR3 is 13 residues long. CDR3 sequence reads: CSVGRYSSYEQYV. CDR3 in DNA: TGCAGCGTCGGGCGTTACAGCTCCTACGAGCAGTACGTC.

The CDR3 DNA sequence: TGTGCCAGCAGCCCTATTACAGGGGGTGACGCTGAAGCTTTCTTT. It codes for CASSPITGGDAEAFF. The J gene is TRBJ1-1, the V gene TRBV6-2 or TRBV6-3; 8 bases match TRBD1. From germline, CDR1 is MNHEY and CDR2 SVGEGT. The CDR3 consists of 15 residues. V shed 6 bases, J shed 6 bases, and the junction held 12 bases outside the gene matches.

This clonotype has a count of ten or more. V and J are TRBV4-1 and TRBJ1-2; no definite D call. Between the trimmed V and J ends, which lost 0 bases and 0 bases, there was a span of 8 bases. Looked up from germline, CDR1 is MGHRA and CDR2 is YSYEKL. The CDR3 contains 15 residues. The CDR3 is CASSQEESANYGYTF. In DNA form, the CDR3 reads TGCGCCAGCAGCCAAGAGGAGAGCGCTAACTATGGCTACACCTTC.

This clonotype came up a few times. This chain links TRBV20-1 with TRBJ2-3, with 7 bases that match TRBD2. Germline loops: CDR1 DFQATT, CDR2 SNEGSKA (reference sequence). The CDR3 loop spans 14 amino acids. Trimming removed 6 bases from V and 0 bases from J; junction bases left unmatched: 6. The CDR3 nucleotides are TGCAGTGCGAGCGATAGCGGGAGCACAGATACGCAGTATTTT. Its translation: CSASDSGSTDTQYF.

This clonotype was found a few times. The chain uses TRBV4-1 and TRBJ1-1; D is perhaps TRBD1 (6 bases). Germline V CDR1 and CDR2: MGHRA, YSYEKL. The CDR3 spans 17 residues. V shed 1 base and J shed 3 bases, with 18 bases lying between them. This CDR3 reads CASSQVGQRLRDTEAFF. The CDR3 DNA reads TGCGCCAGCAGCCAAGTCGGACAGCGACTAAGGGACACTGAAGCTTTCTTT.

This clonotype was observed many times. The chain joins TRBV29-1 to TRBJ2-1; unclear D gene. Trimming left V 8 bases short and J 6 bases short, with 14 bases between. This CDR3 spans 12 amino acids. CDR1 is SQVTM, CDR2 ANQGSEA, per germline. DNA for the CDR3: TGCAGCTTCACGGTCAGCTTCAATGAGCAGTTCTTC. It specifies CSFTVSFNEQFF.

This chain uses TRBV20-1 with TRBJ2-1; 7 positions agree with TRBD2. CDR3 size: 15 residues. Germline V gene sequence: CDR1 DFQATT, CDR2 SNEGSKA (reference sequence). The ends lost 0 bases at V and 1 base at J; junction bases unmatched: 3. The CDR3 nucleotides read TGCAGTGCTAGAGACGCTAGCGGATCCTACAATGAGCAGTTCTTC. Protein: CSARDASGSYNEQFF.

This clonotype was seen ten or more times. The rearrangement links TRBV10-3 to TRBJ1-1, with D tentatively TRBD1 (6 bases). Trimming shortened V by 8 bases and J by 3 bases, and 16 bases separated the two germline ends. The CDR3 contains 14 residues. The germline gives CDR1 ENHRY, CDR2 SYGVKD. The CDR3 here is CAIARRGADTEAFF. The CDR3 DNA follows: TGTGCCATCGCCAGGAGGGGGGCGGACACTGAAGCTTTCTTT.

This clonotype was recorded many times. J is TRBJ2-3 and V is TRBV5-6, with TRBD1 matching over 7 bases. V shed 4 bases, J shed 9 bases, and the junction held 5 bases outside the gene matches. The germline V gene has CDR1 SGHDT and CDR2 YYEEEE. The CDR3 runs to 12 residues. CDR3 nucleotide sequence: TGTGCCAGCAGCCCGGGGACAGCCACGCAGTATTTT. It yields the protein CASSPGTATQYF. Looking up the rest from reference TRBV5-6 and TRBJ2-3 gives the full variable domain: DAGVTQSPTHLIKTRGQQVTLRCSPKSGHDTVSWYQQALGQGPQFIFQYYEEEERQRGNFPDRFSGHQFPNYSSELNVNALLLGDSALYLCASSPGTATQYFGPGTRLTVL.

This chain joins TRBV7-2 and TRBJ2-1, with 11 bases fitting TRBD2. This CDR3 comprises 15 residues. With V trimmed by 6 bases and J by 8 bases, 9 bases remained unmatched. From germline, CDR1 is SGHTA and CDR2 FQGNSA. The CDR3 is CASRYIAGGPDEQFF. CDR3 nucleotides: TGTGCCAGCAGATACATAGCGGGAGGGCCCGATGAGCAGTTCTTC. The variable domain in full, completed from reference TRBV7-2 and TRBJ2-1, reads GAGVSQSPSNKVTEKGKDVELRCDPISGHTALYWYRQSLGQGLEFLIYFQGNSAPDKSGLPSDRFSAERTGGSVSTLTIQRTQQEDSAVYLCASRYIAGGPDEQFFGPGTRLTVL.

This clonotype was found many times. This sequence joins TRBV4-2 and TRBJ2-4, with D possibly being TRBD1 or TRBD2 (6 bases each). There are 16 residues in the CDR3. Germline CDR1 and CDR2: LGHNA and YNFKEQ. V lost 2 bases, J lost 5 bases, and 16 bases lay in between. CDR3 in DNA: TGTGCCAGCAGCCAACCTAGAACTAGGGGGGAAAACATTCAGTACTTC. Residues: CASSQPRTRGENIQYF.

This clonotype was seen ten or more times. The CDR3 nucleotides are TGCAGTGCTAGAGATAGGGGGGGCCGATACAATGAGCAGTTCTTC. Its protein product is CSARDRGGRYNEQFF. The chain uses TRBV20-1 and TRBJ2-1, with D possibly matching TRBD2 (7 bases). Germline loops: CDR1 DFQATT, CDR2 SNEGSKA (reference sequence). Trimming cost V 0 bases and J 4 bases, with 13 bases left between them. This CDR3 comprises 15 residues.

V and J are TRBV7-2 and TRBJ2-2; D assignment may be TRBD1 or TRBD2 (6 bases each). Germline assignment: CDR1 SGHTA and CDR2 FQGNSA. The germline V and J ends were trimmed by 8 bases and 0 bases, with 13 bases remaining between them. CDR3 size: 15 residues. The CDR3, as DNA: TGTGCCAGCCGGAGGGGGGACGCGAACACCGGGGAGCTGTTTTTT. Translating gives CASRRGDANTGELFF.

The chain has TRBV6-1 and TRBJ2-5; TRBD1 might be the D (6 bases). Trimming cost V 4 bases and J 4 bases, with 16 bases left between them. The germline V gene has CDR1 MNHNS and CDR2 SASEGT. There are 15 residues in the CDR3. CDR3 coding DNA: TGTGCCAGCAGTGGACAGGAAGGTGCAGGAGAGACCCAGTACTTC. Residues: CASSGQEGAGETQYF.

The table lists this clonotype with many counts. The chain employs TRBV20-1 and TRBJ2-1, with 8 bases fitting TRBD2. Trimming took 3 bases from V and 1 from J; bases not matched to a gene: 5. The length of the CDR3 is 15 residues. The germline V gene has CDR1 DFQATT and CDR2 SNEGSKA (reference sequence). CDR3 residues: CSARMREASYNEQFF. In DNA form, the CDR3 reads TGCAGTGCTAGGATGCGGGAGGCATCCTACAATGAGCAGTTCTTC.